The sequence of this T cell receptor beta chain was determined in a study of human T cells and chemical hapten exposure. The time point denotes: pre-sensitization, week 0. Treatment described: therapeutic diphenylcyclopropenone sensitization with weekly scalp DPC. This clonotype was observed at least ten times. The length of the CDR3 is 15 residues. V was cut by 7 bases and J by 2 bases, with 14 bases left in between. For the library, individual cDNA molecules each received unique molecular identifiers. In the source study's methods: Samples held a median of 95,638 TCRs, range about 20,000–700,000. In TCRdb, the RACE reads were re-called with MiXCR into one record per CDR3 protein. TCRdb's processing, not the authors' own work, is the source of the V and J calls. The data hold roughly 90,000 distinct CDR3 sequences, with around 9.5% observed a single time.

The chain is built from TRBV12-3 or TRBV12-4 and TRBJ2-2; a possible D gene is TRBD1 (6 bases). The sequencing used whole blood, collected in connection with sensitization to the hapten diphenylcyclopropenone (DPC). The source is a woman aged 40 to 55 with alopecia areata. Some clones in this sample may be carry-over from other donors' samples. The CDR3 DNA reads TGTGCCAGCACCATAGGGGACAAAAACACCGGGGAGCTGTTTTTT. Its translation: CASTIGDKNTGELFF.